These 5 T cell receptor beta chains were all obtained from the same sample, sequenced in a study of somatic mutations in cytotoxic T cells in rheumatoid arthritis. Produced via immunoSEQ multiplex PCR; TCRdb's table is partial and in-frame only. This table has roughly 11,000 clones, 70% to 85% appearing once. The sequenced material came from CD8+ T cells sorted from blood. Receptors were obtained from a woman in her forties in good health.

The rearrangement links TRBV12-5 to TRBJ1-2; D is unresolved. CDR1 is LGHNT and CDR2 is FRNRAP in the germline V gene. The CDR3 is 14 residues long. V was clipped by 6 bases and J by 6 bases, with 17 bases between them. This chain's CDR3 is CASGLHNEMDGYTF. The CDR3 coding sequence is TGTGCTAGTGGCCTCCATAATGAAATGGATGGCTACACCTTC.

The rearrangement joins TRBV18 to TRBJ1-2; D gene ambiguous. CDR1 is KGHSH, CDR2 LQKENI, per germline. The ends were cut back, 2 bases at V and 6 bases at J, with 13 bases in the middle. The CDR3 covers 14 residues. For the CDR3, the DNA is TGTGCCAGCTCACCAAACCCGGTCGGGGATGGCTACACCTTC. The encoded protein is CASSPNPVGDGYTF.

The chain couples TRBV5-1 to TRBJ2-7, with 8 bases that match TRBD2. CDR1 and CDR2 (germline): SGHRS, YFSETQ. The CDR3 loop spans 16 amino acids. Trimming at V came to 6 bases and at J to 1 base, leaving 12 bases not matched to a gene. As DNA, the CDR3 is TGCGCCAGCATCGTGAGGGGACTAGGATGGTCCTACGAGCAGTACTTC. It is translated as CASIVRGLGWSYEQYF.

The CDR3 DNA follows: TGTGCCTGGAGTGTCGCGGGAGGGCCGGGTGAGCAGTTCTTC. It specifies CAWSVAGGPGEQFF. The rearrangement links TRBV30 to TRBJ2-1, with TRBD2 matching over 9 bases. J was trimmed by 9 bases and V by 0 bases; bases with no gene match: 6. The CDR3 sequence is 14 residues long. The germline gives CDR1 GTSNPN, CDR2 SVGIG (reference sequence).

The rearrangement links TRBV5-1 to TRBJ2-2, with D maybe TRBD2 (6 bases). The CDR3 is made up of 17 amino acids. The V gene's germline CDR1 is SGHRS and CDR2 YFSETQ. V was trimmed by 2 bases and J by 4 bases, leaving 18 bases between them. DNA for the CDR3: TGCGCCAGCAGCTTTGAAACCCCGGGACTTCCCACCGGGGAGCTGTTTTTT. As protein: CASSFETPGLPTGELFF. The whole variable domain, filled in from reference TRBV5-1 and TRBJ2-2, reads KAGVTQTPRYLIKTRGQQVTLSCSPISGHRSVSWYQQTPGQGLQFLFEYFSETQRNKGNFPGRFSGRQFSNSRSEMNVSTLELGDSALYLCASSFETPGLPTGELFFGEGSRLTVL.